This T cell receptor (beta chain) was documented in a study of shared clonotypes between healthy human individuals. At the level of the study: With ages of 18 to 49, the donors were a couple of women and a few men.

Cells designated naive CD8 were CD45RO-negative and were positively selected for CCR7, with terminally differentiated effector memory CD45RA+ cells excluded. The CDR3 runs to 17 residues. Germline CDR1 and CDR2: LNHDA and SQIVND (reference sequence). V lost 3 bases and J 1 base, leaving 18 bases between the germline ends. Points from the study as a whole: Tissues were not sampled, only blood, and their repertoires likely differ.

Note on this clone: What it binds is not known.

Original analysis: Junction-only immunoSEQ sequences carried no quality scores, so filtering differed. Method: immunoSEQ multiplex PCR; TCRdb's copy keeps in-frame clones and lacks some. Clone size and the V and J calls come from that table; the DNA yielded D and trimming. The table shows about 2.2 million clones, with 85% to 95% occurring only once. V usage is TRBV19 and J usage is TRBJ1-2; D may be TRBD1 (5 bases). Input material: naive CD8+ T cells from PBMCs. The clonotype originates from a man aged 18 to 35 in good health. Some clones in this sample may be carry-over from other donors' samples. For the CDR3, the DNA is TGTGCCAGTAGTATTGTTGTTTGGGGGATGGTTAACTATGGCTACACCTTC. Encoded protein: CASSIVVWGMVNYGYTF.